Each of the 10 T cell receptor beta chains below was sequenced from the same sample in a study of blood T cell repertoires in COVID-19. Generated by immunoSEQ multiplex PCR, the TCRdb table keeps only in-frame clones and is missing some. The data show roughly 20,000 clones, with 83% seen just once and roughly 7% held by the top ten. Sequenced input: peripheral blood. These receptors all come from a human donor in a cohort sampled during active COVID-19.

CDR3: CASSKDYLSSGANVLTF. The CDR3 DNA sequence: TGTGCCAGCAGTAAGGACTATTTAAGCTCTGGGGCCAACGTCCTGACTTTC. The V and J genes are TRBV6-2 or TRBV6-3 and TRBJ2-6; D may be TRBD2 (6 bases). The germline V gene has CDR1 MNHEY and CDR2 SVGEGT. Trimming left V 5 bases short and J 0 bases short, with 14 bases between. The CDR3 is 17 residues long.

The chain recombines TRBV6-5 with TRBJ1-1; unclear D gene. The germline V gene has CDR1 MNHEY and CDR2 SVGAGI. Trimming pared 4 bases from V and 5 bases from J, leaving 5 bases between. The CDR3 is 11 amino acids. CDR3 in amino acids: CASSFPTEAFF. CDR3 nucleotide sequence: TGTGCCAGCAGTTTTCCGACTGAAGCTTTCTTT.

The V call is TRBV7-6, the J call TRBJ2-7; 10 bases are a match to TRBD1. Germline V gene sequence: CDR1 SGHVS, CDR2 FNYEAQ. The CDR3 consists of 15 residues. The trim removed 5 bases at V and 7 bases at J, leaving 11 bases unmatched. The CDR3 sequence: CASSHRDRGNGEQYF. The CDR3 nucleotides read TGTGCCAGCAGCCACCGGGACAGGGGAAATGGGGAGCAGTACTTC.

The chain carries TRBV4-3 and TRBJ2-7; D gene uncertain. CDR1 is LGHNA, CDR2 YSLEER, per germline. The germline V and J ends were trimmed by 0 bases and 3 bases, with 9 bases remaining between them. The CDR3 length is 14 residues. The CDR3 loop is CASSQETRHYEQYF. The CDR3 DNA sequence: TGCGCCAGCAGCCAAGAAACCAGACACTACGAGCAGTACTTC.

About this clone itself: The same CDR3 arises from other DNA sequences in this sample as well. The J gene is TRBJ1-1, the V gene TRBV18; D is unresolved. The germline V gene has CDR1 KGHSH and CDR2 LQKENI. Trimming removed 3 bases from V and 0 bases from J, with 5 bases in between. The CDR3 length is 13 residues. For the CDR3, the DNA is TGTGCCAGCTCACCTGACATGAACACTGAAGCTTTCTTT. It yields the protein CASSPDMNTEAFF.

This clone was counted a few times. This chain connects TRBV30 to TRBJ1-1; possibly TRBD1 for D (6 bases). The V and J ends lost 3 bases and 3 bases respectively, with 14 bases between them. Germline assignment: CDR1 GTSNPN and CDR2 SVGIG (reference sequence). The CDR3 totals 14 residues. CDR3 residues: CAWRRGAWDTEAFF. DNA for the CDR3: TGTGCCTGGAGGCGGGGGGCGTGGGACACTGAAGCTTTCTTT.

As DNA, the CDR3 is TGCAGCGCTGGGGGAGGGGGTCGGGCTGAAGCTTTCTTT. Its protein product is CSAGGGGRAEAFF. The chain couples TRBV29-1 to TRBJ1-1; TRBD1 is a possible D gene (6 bases). V was pared by 7 bases and J by 6 bases, with 18 bases between. This CDR3 comprises 13 residues. Germline values: CDR1 SQVTM, CDR2 ANQGSEA.

This rearrangement joins TRBV7-8 to TRBJ2-7, with D possibly TRBD2 on 5 matching bases. The CDR3 has 14 residues. V shed 2 bases and J shed 3 bases, with 11 bases lying between them. Per the germline V gene, CDR1 is SGHVS and CDR2 is FQNEAQ. CDR3 bases: TGTGCCAGCAGCTTAAGACGGGGAAACTACGAGCAGTACTTC. It specifies CASSLRRGNYEQYF.

The CDR3 spells CASSLGGLDGYTF. CDR3 sequence (DNA): TGTGCCAGCAGCTTGGGGGGGCTGGATGGCTACACCTTC. The V gene is TRBV11-3, the J gene TRBJ1-2, with a possible D match to TRBD1 (6 bases). Germline assignment: CDR1 SGHNT and CDR2 YENEEA. Trimming pared 3 bases from V and 6 bases from J, leaving 11 bases between. The length of the CDR3 is 13 residues.

This chain uses TRBV25-1 with TRBJ2-1; 7 nucleotides line up with TRBD2. Per germline, CDR1 MGHDK and CDR2 SYGVNS. There are 14 residues in the CDR3. V dropped 5 bases and J dropped 5; count of bases not matched to a gene: 6. The CDR3 region has the DNA TGTGCCAGCAGTACACCCAGCGGGGACAATGAGCAGTTCTTC. This translates into CASSTPSGDNEQFF.